The 6 T cell receptor beta chains below come from one sample, sequenced in a study of blood T cell repertoires in COVID-19. Profiling relied on immunoSEQ multiplex PCR, and the TCRdb table lists in-frame clones only, not all of them. The sample has around 260,000 clones; 91% are singletons. The source material was peripheral blood. The receptor source for this set is a woman in her thirties with COVID-19, enrolled during active disease.

The chain couples TRBV5-8 to TRBJ1-1; 10 nucleotides line up with TRBD1. Germline values: CDR1 SGHTS, CDR2 YDEGEE. V lost 5 bases and J lost 1; bases outside the gene matches: 8. CDR3 length: 16 residues. In DNA form, the CDR3 reads TGTGCCAGCAGGGATCCGGGACAGGGGTGGAACACTGAAGCTTTCTTT. Translation gives CASRDPGQGWNTEAFF.

The chain joins TRBV10-3 to TRBJ2-3; 10 nucleotides match TRBD2. CDR3 length equals 13 residues. Germline assignment: CDR1 ENHRY and CDR2 SYGVKD. Unmatched junction bases numbered 4, after V lost 10 bases and J lost 3 bases. The CDR3 coding sequence is TGTGCCACCCAGCGGGAGGGTACAGATACGCAGTATTTT. It encodes CATQREGTDTQYF.

This chain links TRBV30 with TRBJ1-2, with a weak D call TRBD1 (6 bases). From germline, CDR1 is GTSNPN and CDR2 SVGIG (reference sequence). This CDR3 comprises 15 residues. V was cut by 2 bases and J by 2 bases, with 15 bases left in between. The CDR3 DNA follows: TGTGCCTGGAGTATCTCTCCGGGACAAAACTATGGCTACACCTTC. This gives the protein CAWSISPGQNYGYTF.

This clone was seen only a few times. The rearrangement links TRBV3-1 (or the pseudogene TRBV3-2) to TRBJ2-1; the match to TRBD2 covers 13 bases. V gave up 4 bases and J gave up 10 bases; unmatched junction bases: 7. The CDR3 contains 15 residues. The germline V gene encodes CDR1 LGHDT and CDR2 YNNKEL (reference sequence). CDR3 nucleotides: TGTGCCAGCAGCCCCGGACTAGCGGGAGTTTGGGAGCAGTTCTTC. As protein: CASSPGLAGVWEQFF.

V is TRBV14 and J is TRBJ2-1; D possibly corresponds to TRBD1 (5 bases). Germline V gives CDR1 SGHDN, CDR2 FVKESK. Trimming removed 0 bases at V and 5 bases at J, with 17 bases between. This CDR3 comprises 17 residues. The CDR3 sequence is CASSQERGRAVDNEQFF. CDR3 bases: TGTGCCAGCAGCCAAGAAAGGGGCAGGGCGGTTGACAATGAGCAGTTCTTC.

The V call is TRBV12-5, the J call TRBJ2-1; TRBD1 matches 7 bases. From germline, CDR1 is LGHNT and CDR2 FRNRAP. V trimming: 6 bases; J trimming: 10 bases; junction bases outside the gene matches: 12. This CDR3 contains 14 residues. The CDR3 region is CASGPGTASREQFF. The CDR3 bases are TGTGCTAGTGGACCCGGGACAGCCAGCAGAGAGCAGTTCTTC.